The TCR beta chain described here comes from a study of human T cells and chemical hapten exposure. Study overall: In the roughly 24-week study, patients were dosed weekly with diphenylcyclopropenone on the scalp throughout.

Stated time point: patch test 3, about 24 weeks after DPC sensitization. This sample's treatment: therapeutic diphenylcyclopropenone sensitization with weekly scalp DPC. Sample donors consisted of patients with alopecia, aged 18 to 70 years, who were suitable for DPC. During construction of the library, unique molecular identifiers were attached to individual cDNA molecules for quantitative, reproducible TCR counting. Authors' data handling: Counting gave a median of about 89,000 TCRs per sample, with values ranging from 23,224 to 690,600. TCRdb re-called the RACE reads through MiXCR, storing one row per CDR3 protein. These V and J calls originate from TCRdb's pipeline instead of the authors' own analysis. Of more than 150,000 distinct CDR3 sequences in the sample, more than 20% were seen once. V was clipped by 8 bases and J by 6 bases; unmatched bases: 22. Germline CDR1 MNHEY, CDR2 SMNVEV (reference sequence). There are 18 residues in the CDR3.

The chain links TRBV27 to TRBJ1-1; the match to TRBD1 covers 9 bases. This TCR derives from a woman between 40 and 50 years old with alopecia areata. Some clones in this sample may be carry-over from other donors' samples. This sample comprised whole blood, obtained in connection with sensitization to the hapten diphenylcyclopropenone (DPC). CDR3 nucleotides: TGTGCCAGCGGGAACTTGGACAGGGGAAGATTAGGCTCCGCTGAAGCTTTCTTT. Translation gives CASGNLDRGRLGSAEAFF.